Listed below are T cell receptor beta chains from one sample, sequenced in a study of CD8 T cells in ankylosing spondylitis. TCRdb re-called the 5' RACE reads with MiXCR, one entry per CDR3 protein. Of approximately 250,000 distinct CDR3 sequences in the sample, about 24% are singletons; the top ten hold more than 0.6%. Material for sequencing was blood, either unsorted or a sorted T cell fraction (not recorded which). All receptors come from a male donor with ankylosing spondylitis or in good health (not recorded which). Each CDR3 is given with its conserved first and last residue. Each record gives: J gene, V gene, CDR3 protein.

TRBJ2-7 TRBV20-1 CSATDPYEQYF
TRBJ2-7 TRBV6-5 CASGTSGGPTYEQYF
TRBJ2-7 TRBV20-1 CSARDLRLANEQYF
TRBJ2-1 TRBV20-1 CSARTAGGPFNEQFF
TRBJ2-2 TRBV7-9 CASSFLRGPNTGELFF
TRBJ1-2 TRBV12-3/TRBV12-4 CASSFVSVYYGYTF
TRBJ1-6 TRBV3-1 CASSPPAVDSPLHF
TRBJ2-1 TRBV4-1 CASCQRQGTYNEQFF
TRBJ2-1 TRBV6-1 CASSKAGGYNEQFF
TRBJ2-3 TRBV3-1 CASSQGRGTDTQYF
TRBJ2-7 TRBV20-1 CSAMEVAGTYEQYF
TRBJ2-7 TRBV18 CASSPPSPGGYEQYF
TRBJ1-4 TRBV6-1 CASSLGGGNEKLFF
TRBJ2-7 TRBV28 CASSTPGQASYEQYF
TRBJ2-2 TRBV12-3/TRBV12-4 CASSFGRVNTGELFF
TRBJ2-4 TRBV12-3/TRBV12-4 CASSLASTGNIQYF
TRBJ2-1 TRBV29-1 CSVSRTGGINEQFF
TRBJ2-7 TRBV20-1 CSATRGGGSYEQYF
TRBJ2-5 TRBV29-1 CSVSVLVETQYF
TRBJ2-1 TRBV29-1 CSVVGLAGGMNEQFF
TRBJ2-3 TRBV5-4 CASSPGPLAGTPDTQYF
TRBJ2-1 TRBV12-3/TRBV12-4 CASSFRRSLFGYNEQFF
TRBJ2-5 TRBV12-3/TRBV12-4 CASSSDSKETQYF
TRBJ1-6 TRBV12-3/TRBV12-4 CASRPDSTSPLHF
TRBJ2-3 TRBV20-1 CSARVSGSTDTQYF
TRBJ2-7 TRBV20-1 CSAGQDFHEQYF
TRBJ2-1 TRBV3-1 CASSQGLYNEQFF
TRBJ2-1 TRBV12-3/TRBV12-4 CASSLNGGEYNEQFF